These 15 T cell receptor beta chains were sequenced from one sample in a study of cytomegalovirus exposure and HLA in healthy donors (dated by TCRdb to 2016 to 2017). The library relied on the immunoSEQ multiplex PCR assay. TCRdb took over this immuneACCESS table, retaining in-frame rearrangements with V and J assigned. Such tables are incomplete; in checked studies, under half of the missing clones stem from an unresolved V gene, and the remainder is unexplained. The sample profile shows 250,000 to 350,000 clones; 87% of them were found once. Jointly, the top ten make up 0.95% to 1.5% of the sample. Sample: PBMCs. The receptors originated from a woman in her thirties in good health and CMV-seropositive.

V is TRBV7-7 and J is TRBJ2-2; D uncertain. Germline V gene sequence: CDR1 SSHAT, CDR2 FNYEAQ (reference sequence). The V and J ends lost 4 bases and 7 bases respectively, with 10 bases between them. The CDR3 totals 13 residues. The CDR3 nucleotides are TGTGCCAGCAGCTCTAAGTTAGTCGGGGAGCTGTTTTTT. This encodes CASSSKLVGELFF. Variable domain in full (rest from reference TRBV7-7 and TRBJ2-2): GAGVSQSPRYKVTKRGQDVTLRCDPISSHATLYWYQQALGQGPEFLTYFNYEAQPDKSGLPSDRFSAERPEGSISTLTIQRTEQRDSAMYRCASSSKLVGELFFGEGSRLTVL.

V gene TRBV6-6 combines with J gene TRBJ1-2; 8 nucleotides agree with TRBD1. CDR1 is MNHNY and CDR2 is SVGAGI in the germline V gene (reference sequence). The CDR3 runs to 13 residues. The ends lost 4 bases at V and 13 bases at J; junction bases unmatched: 11. This chain's CDR3 is CASSSQPGQAGTF. The CDR3, as DNA: TGTGCCAGCAGTTCGCAACCGGGACAGGCGGGCACCTTC.

The J gene is TRBJ1-2, the V gene TRBV30; no firm D call. The V end was cut by 3 bases, the J end by 5 bases, with 16 bases between. Germline values: CDR1 GTSNPN, CDR2 SVGIG (reference sequence). The length of the CDR3 is 14 residues. CDR3 bases: TGTGCCTGGAGACCGGACCGCCCCGGGTATGGCTACACCTTC. It is translated as CAWRPDRPGYGYTF.

The J gene is TRBJ2-1, the V gene TRBV30; 9 nucleotides match TRBD2. Trimming removed 5 bases from V and 5 bases from J; junction bases left unmatched: 4. Germline V lookup: CDR1 GTSNPN, CDR2 SVGIG (reference sequence). The CDR3 is 13 residues long. The CDR3 DNA sequence: TGTGCCTGGGGACTAGCGTCTAACAATGAGCAGTTCTTC. As protein: CAWGLASNNEQFF. Complete variable domain (other parts from reference TRBV30 and TRBJ2-1): SQTIHQWPATLVQPVGSPLSLECTVEGTSNPNLYWYRQAAGRGLQLLFYSVGIGQISSEVPQNLSASRPQDRQFILSSKKLLLSDSGFYLCAWGLASNNEQFFGPGTRLTVL.

The genes are TRBV9 and TRBJ2-7; D is perhaps TRBD2 (5 bases). The CDR3 spans 15 residues. The germline V gene encodes CDR1 SGDLS and CDR2 YYNGEE. V was clipped by 0 bases and J by 3 bases, with 13 bases between them. The CDR3 bases are TGTGCCAGCAGCGTAGAGGACGGACTTGGCTACGAGCAGTACTTC. Translation gives CASSVEDGLGYEQYF.

V gene TRBV29-1 combines with J gene TRBJ2-2; D is perhaps TRBD1 (5 bases). Trimming cost V 5 bases and J 0 bases, with 10 bases left between them. Looked up from germline, CDR1 is SQVTM and CDR2 is ANQGSEA. The CDR3 consists of 14 residues. The CDR3 protein is CSVQTVANTGELFF. The CDR3 nucleotides are TGCAGCGTTCAGACAGTAGCGAACACCGGGGAGCTGTTTTTT.

This chain links TRBV5-5 with TRBJ2-7; TRBD2 matches at 10 bases. Trimming removed 4 bases from V and 4 bases from J; junction bases left unmatched: 2. The germline V gene has CDR1 SGHKS and CDR2 YYEKEE (reference sequence). The CDR3 covers 13 residues. The CDR3 sequence: CASSGLAEYEQYF. For the CDR3, the DNA is TGTGCCAGCAGCGGACTAGCGGAGTACGAGCAGTACTTC.

The chain is built from TRBV30 and TRBJ2-7; no clear D. This CDR3 has 14 amino acids. The germline CDR1 and CDR2 sequences are GTSNPN and SVGIG (reference sequence). V lost 0 bases and J 3 bases, leaving 12 bases between the germline ends. CDR3 residues: CAWSVPGSDYEQYF. The CDR3 DNA is TGTGCCTGGAGTGTACCTGGGTCCGACTACGAGCAGTACTTC.

J is TRBJ1-2 and V is TRBV2; a weak D match, TRBD1 (5 bases). Germline CDR1 and CDR2: SNHLY and FYNNEI. Trimming took off 3 bases at V and 6 bases at J, with 14 bases between the two ends. This CDR3 region has 14 residues. DNA of the CDR3: TGTGCCAGCAGTGAGGTGAGAGGGGTGCATGGCTACACCTTC. Translated: CASSEVRGVHGYTF.

V and J are TRBV4-3 and TRBJ2-3; the D gene could be TRBD1 or TRBD2 (5 bases each). The V gene lost 0 bases and the J gene lost 1 base, with 11 bases spanning the gap. Per germline, CDR1 LGHNA and CDR2 YSLEER. There are 16 residues in the CDR3. The CDR3 sequence is CASSQESRDGTDTQYF. The DNA of the CDR3 is TGCGCCAGCAGCCAAGAATCCCGGGACGGCACAGATACGCAGTATTTT.

V is TRBV19 and J is TRBJ2-1, with TRBD2 identical over 7 bases. The ends lost 7 bases at V and 4 bases at J; junction bases unmatched: 7. The CDR3 consists of 14 residues. Germline V gene sequence: CDR1 LNHDA, CDR2 SQIVND (reference sequence). The CDR3 region has the DNA TGTGCCAGTAACCGCGGGGGTTCATACAATGAGCAGTTCTTC. Translating it yields CASNRGGSYNEQFF. Full variable domain (missing parts from reference TRBV19 and TRBJ2-1): DGGITQSPKYLFRKEGQNVTLSCEQNLNHDAMYWYRQDPGQGLRLIYYSQIVNDFQKGDIAEGYSVSREKKESFPLTVTSAQKNPTAFYLCASNRGGSYNEQFFGPGTRLTVL.

This clone was picked up a small number of times. The CDR3: CASRGQGDYGYTF. Here the CDR3 DNA reads TGTGCCAGTCGCGGACAGGGTGACTATGGCTACACCTTC. The rearrangement links TRBV28 to TRBJ1-2; 8 nucleotides match TRBD1. Germline-derived CDR1 and CDR2 are MDHEN and SYDVKM. This CDR3 is 13 amino acids long. V trimming: 9 bases; J trimming: 3 bases; junction bases outside the gene matches: 6.

This clone was detected once. The V and J genes are TRBV18 and TRBJ1-1; D gene ambiguous. V lost 5 bases and J 2 bases, leaving 12 bases between the germline ends. The CDR3 length is 14 residues. Germline CDR1 is KGHSH and CDR2 is LQKENI. The CDR3 is CASSSQTLNTEAFF. CDR3 in DNA: TGTGCCAGCTCAAGCCAGACACTTAACACTGAAGCTTTCTTT.

This chain links TRBV6-1 with TRBJ1-1; D ambiguous. CDR1 MNHNS and CDR2 SASEGT come from the germline V gene. The CDR3 covers 13 residues. V was cut by 6 bases and J by 2 bases, with 10 bases left in between. CDR3 sequence reads: CASRVERNTEAFF. CDR3 in DNA: TGTGCCAGCAGGGTAGAGAGAAACACTGAAGCTTTCTTT.

This clone appeared a single time. CDR3 in amino acids: CASSLRLAGGETQYF. The CDR3 DNA sequence: TGTGCCAGCAGCCTCCGACTAGCGGGAGGAGAGACCCAGTACTTC. The V call is TRBV6-5, the J call TRBJ2-5; 13 bases align to TRBD2. The CDR3 loop spans 15 amino acids. Germline CDR1 MNHEY, CDR2 SVGAGI. Unmatched junction bases numbered 5, after V lost 6 bases and J lost 4 bases.